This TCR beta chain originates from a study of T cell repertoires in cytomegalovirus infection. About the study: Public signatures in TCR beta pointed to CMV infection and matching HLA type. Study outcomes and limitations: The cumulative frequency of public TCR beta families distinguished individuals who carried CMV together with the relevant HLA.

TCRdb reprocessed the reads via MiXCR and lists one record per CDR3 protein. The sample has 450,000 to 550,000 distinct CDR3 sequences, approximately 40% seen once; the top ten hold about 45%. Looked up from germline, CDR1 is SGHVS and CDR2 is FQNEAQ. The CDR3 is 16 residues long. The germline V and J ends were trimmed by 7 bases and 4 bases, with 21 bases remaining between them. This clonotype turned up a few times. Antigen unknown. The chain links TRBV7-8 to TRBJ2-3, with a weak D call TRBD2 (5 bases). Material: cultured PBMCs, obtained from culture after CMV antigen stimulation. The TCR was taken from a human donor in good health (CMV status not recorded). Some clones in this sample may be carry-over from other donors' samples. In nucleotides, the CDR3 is TGTGCCAGCACCCTGCAAGGACTTACCCATTCAGATACGCAGTATTTT. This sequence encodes CASTLQGLTHSDTQYF.